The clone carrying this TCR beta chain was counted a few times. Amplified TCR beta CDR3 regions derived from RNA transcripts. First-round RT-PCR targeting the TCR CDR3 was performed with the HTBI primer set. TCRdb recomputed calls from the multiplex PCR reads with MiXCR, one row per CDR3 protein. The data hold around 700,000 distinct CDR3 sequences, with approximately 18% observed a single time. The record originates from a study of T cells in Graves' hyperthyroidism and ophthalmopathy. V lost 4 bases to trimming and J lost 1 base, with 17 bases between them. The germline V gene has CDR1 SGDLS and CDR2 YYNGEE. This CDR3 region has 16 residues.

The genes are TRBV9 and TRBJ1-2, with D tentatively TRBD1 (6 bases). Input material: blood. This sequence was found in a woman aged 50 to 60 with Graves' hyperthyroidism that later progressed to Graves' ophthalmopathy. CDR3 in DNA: TGTGCCAGCAGCCCGCGGTACAGGGAGAGTAACTATGGCTACACCTTC. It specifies CASSPRYRESNYGYTF.